Described below is a single TCR beta chain sequence and its context. From 5'RACE with constant-segment primers came TCR alpha and TCR beta cDNA libraries that carried sample barcodes and UMIs. In TCRdb, the 5' RACE reads were re-called with MiXCR into one record per CDR3 protein. This table holds 410,000 or so distinct CDR3 sequences, about 22% found once. The sample originates from a study of T-cell memory formation after mild COVID-19. The overall study: Each donor largely had its own TCR clusters.

This sequence was found in an adult woman who had mild COVID-19 (a few samples of this study predate the infection). Cell type and time point are not known. Sample: PBMCs or a T cell subset sorted from them (not recorded which).

The CDR3 loop reads CASSQRDRASEQYF. DNA for the CDR3: TGTGCCAGCAGCCAACGGGACAGGGCAAGTGAGCAGTACTTC. This chain connects TRBV3-1 to TRBJ2-7, with TRBD1 identical over 9 bases. With V trimmed by 2 bases and J by 7 bases, 6 bases remained unmatched. The CDR3 length is 14 residues. CDR1 is LGHDT, CDR2 YNNKEL, per germline (reference sequence).